This T cell receptor (beta chain) originates from a study of T cells in localized non-small cell lung cancer. V shed 5 bases, J shed 5 bases, and the junction held 8 bases outside the gene matches. CDR3 size: 14 residues. From germline, CDR1 is SGHVS and CDR2 FNYEAQ. Whole-study findings and limits: Sequencing was restricted to one tumor region; therefore, heterogeneity remains possible. Peak T cell clonality was found in uninvolved adjacent lung, exceeding tumor. In adjacent lung, a median roughly 53 of the top 100 tumor clones were found.

Here immunoSEQ multiplex PCR was the method, and the copy in TCRdb shows in-frame clones only, minus some. The top ten clones hold 5.8% of a sample with about 25,000 clones, approximately 83% of them seen once. In the case of this clone: Antigen unknown.

This rearrangement joins TRBV7-6 to TRBJ1-1; 7 positions agree with TRBD1. Sequencing was performed on peripheral blood, taken before any cancer treatment. This clonotype originated in a male donor at least 60 years old with stage II squamous cell lung carcinoma. CDR3 sequence reads: CASSPRQGQTEAFF. CDR3 sequence (DNA): TGTGCCAGCAGCCCCCGACAGGGTCAAACTGAAGCTTTCTTT.